This note documents a single T cell receptor beta chain sequence. Only in-frame clones appear in the TCRdb table, and some are missing; sequencing was by immunoSEQ multiplex PCR. The repertoire holds about 40,000 clones, more than 85% seen once, with 3.6% in the top ten. These data originate in a study of control samples from healthy donors and cancer patients. Trimming cost V 8 bases and J 7 bases, with 17 bases left between them. CDR3 length equals 14 residues. The V gene's germline CDR1 is SNHLY and CDR2 FYNNEI. The V call is TRBV2, the J call TRBJ1-4; D call uncertain. The receptor was isolated from a woman aged 45-65 years in good health. Sequencing used blood. CDR3 amino acids: CASSTSRMAEKLFF. CDR3 nucleotides: TGTGCCAGCTCTACCTCTCGTATGGCTGAAAAACTGTTTTTT.